Below are 31 T cell receptor beta chains sequenced from a single sample in a study of T cell changes during pregnancy in multiple sclerosis (dated by TCRdb to the late 2010s). Library preparation was by the immunoSEQ multiplex PCR assay. TCRdb took this table from immuneACCESS and kept in-frame rearrangements with V and J called. Such tables lack part of the clones; where checked against another copy, unresolved V genes explain under half of the gap, and the rest is unexplained. Here the sample has about 40,000 clones; roughly 90% occur a single time. Roughly 4.5% of the sample goes to the ten largest clones. The sequencing used peripheral blood, collected in the second trimester of pregnancy. The receptors here all came from a female donor in good health, enrolled as a control in a pregnancy study.

The chain links TRBV4-1 to TRBJ2-5; 10 bases are a match to TRBD2. Germline V CDR1 and CDR2: MGHRA, YSYEKL. V was clipped by 4 bases and J by 4 bases; unmatched bases: 6. The CDR3 runs to 15 residues. The CDR3 protein is CASSRIAGGTETQYF. DNA of the CDR3: TGCGCCAGCAGCCGAATAGCGGGAGGCACAGAGACCCAGTACTTC.

This chain joins TRBV2 and TRBJ2-1, with 9 bases identical to TRBD2. The CDR3 extends over 15 amino acids. V lost 5 bases, J lost 8 bases, and 10 bases stayed unmatched. Germline V gene data show CDR1 as SNHLY and CDR2 as FYNNEI. The CDR3 coding sequence is TGTGCCAGCAGTAAGACTAGCGGAGGAGGCTATGAGCAGTTCTTC. Residues: CASSKTSGGGYEQFF.

With regard to this clone: Different DNA sequences within this sample yield the same CDR3. The chain links TRBV5-6 to TRBJ2-1, with 9 positions matching TRBD2. The V gene's germline CDR1 is SGHDT and CDR2 YYEEEE. V was pared by 5 bases and J by 4 bases, with 4 bases of the junction left unmatched. This CDR3 spans 14 amino acids. The CDR3 region has the DNA TGTGCCAGCAGTTCCCTAGCGGGATACAATGAGCAGTTCTTC. It specifies CASSSLAGYNEQFF.

The chain combines TRBV6-1 with TRBJ2-3; 7 bases are shared with TRBD2. With 5 bases clipped from V and 4 bases from J, the junction kept 9 bases outside the gene matches. This CDR3 is 15 amino acids long. CDR1 and CDR2 (germline): MNHNS, SASEGT. The chain's CDR3 is CASSPGTTGADTQYF. The CDR3 DNA sequence: TGTGCCAGCAGTCCAGGGACTACCGGGGCAGATACGCAGTATTTT.

This CDR3 is CASTADGGEKLFF. Here the CDR3 DNA reads TGTGCCAGCACTGCAGACGGGGGTGAAAAACTGTTTTTT. The genes are TRBV2 and TRBJ1-4; tentative D call: TRBD1 (5 bases). CDR1 and CDR2 (germline): SNHLY, FYNNEI. V shed 7 bases and J shed 7 bases, with 13 bases lying between them. The CDR3 spans 13 residues.

This clone was recorded once. The chain recombines TRBV7-8 with TRBJ1-2; TRBD1 might be the D (5 bases). Germline-derived CDR1 and CDR2 are SGHVS and FQNEAQ. Trimming stripped 2 bases from V and 7 bases from J, with 11 bases between. The CDR3 contains 13 residues. CDR3 sequence (DNA): TGTGCCAGCAGCTTACGGGGGGAAAGTGGCTACACCTTC. Protein: CASSLRGESGYTF.

The V call is TRBV29-1, the J call TRBJ1-2; 8 positions agree with TRBD1. CDR1 is SQVTM, CDR2 ANQGSEA, per germline. CDR3 size: 15 residues. Trimming took 0 bases from V and 0 from J; bases not matched to a gene: 3. In DNA form, the CDR3 reads TGCAGCGTTGAAGAAGACAGGGGAGCTAACTATGGCTACACCTTC. Its translation: CSVEEDRGANYGYTF.

CDR3 nucleotides: TGCGCCAGCAGCTCCTATCCACAGGGCTCTGGAAACACCATATATTTT. Translating gives CASSSYPQGSGNTIYF. The chain is built from TRBV5-1 and TRBJ1-3; maybe TRBD1 (6 bases). Germline CDR1 is SGHRS and CDR2 is YFSETQ. Trimming removed 3 bases at V and 0 bases at J, with 13 bases between. The CDR3 is 16 amino acids.

The chain employs TRBV6-5 and TRBJ1-3, with 9 bases matching TRBD1. Germline V gives CDR1 MNHEY, CDR2 SVGAGI. The trim removed 2 bases at V and 6 bases at J, leaving 5 bases unmatched. This CDR3 is built from 15 residues. The CDR3 here is CASSYRTGGTNTIYF. The CDR3 DNA reads as TGTGCCAGCAGTTACCGAACAGGGGGCACAAACACCATATATTTT.

V usage is TRBV29-1 and J usage is TRBJ2-1, with D possibly matching TRBD1 (6 bases). Germline loops: CDR1 SQVTM, CDR2 ANQGSEA. The CDR3 covers 13 residues. Trimming removed 4 bases at V and 3 bases at J, with 10 bases between. The CDR3 DNA is TGCAGCGTTGCAGGGGCCCTCTACAATGAGCAGTTCTTC. Its protein is CSVAGALYNEQFF.

The chain joins TRBV19 to TRBJ1-4; 11 bases align to TRBD1. The germline V gene encodes CDR1 LNHDA and CDR2 SQIVND (reference sequence). CDR3 length: 15 amino acids. J lost 7 bases, V lost 5 bases, and 6 bases had no gene match. CDR3 residues: CASSGKDRGREKLFF. The CDR3 region has the DNA TGTGCCAGTAGTGGGAAGGACAGGGGGCGTGAAAAACTGTTTTTT.

The chain has TRBV9 and TRBJ2-7, with 9 bases lining up with TRBD2. The trim removed 0 bases at V and 7 bases at J, leaving 8 bases unmatched. Germline values: CDR1 SGDLS, CDR2 YYNGEE. This CDR3 comprises 15 residues. The CDR3 coding sequence is TGTGCCAGCAGCGTAGCGTCTAGCGGGACGGAGGAGCAGTACTTC. This encodes CASSVASSGTEEQYF.

The rearrangement links TRBV5-1 to TRBJ2-5, with D perhaps matching TRBD2 (7 bases). The CDR3 length is 14 residues. Per the germline V gene, CDR1 is SGHRS and CDR2 is YFSETQ. V was pared by 1 base and J by 5 bases, with 12 bases between. In DNA form, the CDR3 reads TGCGCCAGCAGCTTGAGGGGGGGCCGCGAGACCCAGTACTTC. Translating gives CASSLRGGRETQYF.

The chain links TRBV6-6 to TRBJ2-7, with 7 nucleotides matching TRBD1. Looked up from germline, CDR1 is MNHNY and CDR2 is SVGAGI (reference sequence). The length of the CDR3 is 13 residues. J gave up 0 bases and V 7 bases, and 3 bases lay outside the gene matches. DNA for the CDR3: TGTGCCAGCACGGGACAGAGCTCCTACGAGCAGTACTTC. Translation gives CASTGQSSYEQYF.

In its sample, this clone was seen once. This chain joins TRBV27 and TRBJ1-4; D may be TRBD1 (5 bases). The CDR3 length is 16 residues. The germline CDR1 and CDR2 sequences are MNHEY and SMNVEV (reference sequence). V lost 3 bases, J lost 5 bases, and 16 bases lay in between. Written as DNA, the CDR3 is TGTGCCAGCAGTTTCCCTGTCTATCCAGGGAATGAAAAACTGTTTTTT. This translates into CASSFPVYPGNEKLFF.

This chain links TRBV18 with TRBJ1-3; D is undetermined. Germline V gene data show CDR1 as KGHSH and CDR2 as LQKENI. V gave up 6 bases and J gave up 0 bases, with 15 bases separating them. This CDR3 has 16 residues. CDR3 amino acids: CASSPSLQFSGNTIYF. In DNA form, the CDR3 reads TGTGCCAGCTCCCCCAGCCTACAGTTCTCTGGAAACACCATATATTTT.

J is TRBJ2-1 and V is TRBV25-1; 11 nucleotides match TRBD2. Losses at the gene ends were 3 bases for V and 8 bases for J; bases not matched to a gene: 6. Germline CDR1 and CDR2: MGHDK and SYGVNS. The CDR3 sequence is 15 residues long. The CDR3 sequence: CASSEGLAGGYEQFF. The CDR3 bases are TGTGCCAGCAGTGAGGGGCTAGCGGGAGGCTATGAGCAGTTCTTC.

V is TRBV29-1 and J is TRBJ1-1; possible D gene TRBD1, 6 bases. Germline CDR1 is SQVTM and CDR2 is ANQGSEA. With 7 bases removed from V and 0 bases from J, the gap between germline ends came to 18 bases. The CDR3 has 15 amino acids. CDR3 in amino acids: CSARDTGSLNTEAFF. DNA for the CDR3: TGCAGCGCAAGAGACACAGGGTCTTTGAACACTGAAGCTTTCTTT.

The rearrangement joins TRBV18 to TRBJ2-5, with 8 bases lining up with TRBD2. The ends lost 2 bases at V and 5 bases at J; junction bases unmatched: 10. Germline V gene data show CDR1 as KGHSH and CDR2 as LQKENI. CDR3 length: 16 residues. CDR3 bases: TGTGCCAGCTCACCAGGGTCCGGGGGGGCCTTTGAGACCCAGTACTTC. Its translation is CASSPGSGGAFETQYF.

The rearrangement uses TRBV12-5 and TRBJ1-5, with D maybe TRBD1 (5 bases). The germline CDR1 and CDR2 sequences are LGHNT and FRNRAP. This CDR3 region has 13 residues. The V end lost 4 bases, the J end lost 6 bases, and 10 bases lay between the germline ends. This CDR3 reads CASGWGVRQPQHF. In nucleotides, the CDR3 is TGTGCTAGTGGTTGGGGGGTCCGTCAGCCCCAGCATTTT.

This clone turned up a few times. V usage is TRBV18 and J usage is TRBJ1-1; D uncertain. CDR3 length equals 12 residues. Trimming took 0 bases from V and 4 from J, leaving 3 bases between them. CDR1 is KGHSH and CDR2 is LQKENI in the germline V gene. CDR3 nucleotides: TGTGCCAGCTCACCACCGAGCACTGAAGCTTTCTTT. Protein: CASSPPSTEAFF.

This clone was counted between two and nine times. The CDR3 DNA follows: TGTGCCAGCAGCACCACAGGGGGTAATGGAAACACCATATATTTT. This translates into CASSTTGGNGNTIYF. J is TRBJ1-3 and V is TRBV9; 8 nucleotides agree with TRBD1. V dropped 4 bases and J dropped 3; count of bases not matched to a gene: 6. This CDR3 contains 15 residues. CDR1 SGDLS and CDR2 YYNGEE come from the germline V gene.

The chain joins TRBV2 to TRBJ2-2; TRBD2 aligns across 14 bases. With V trimmed by 6 bases and J by 5 bases, 14 bases remained unmatched. CDR1 is SNHLY, CDR2 FYNNEI, per germline. The CDR3 extends over 19 amino acids. The CDR3 coding sequence is TGTGCCAGCAGCGTCGGACAGGTCGGGACTAGCGGGAGAACCGGGGAGCTGTTTTTT. Translation gives CASSVGQVGTSGRTGELFF.

J is TRBJ2-7 and V is TRBV4-1, with no clear D. V shed 1 base and J shed 4 bases, with 11 bases lying between them. CDR3 length equals 14 residues. Germline CDR1 MGHRA, CDR2 YSYEKL. CDR3 sequence: CASSQVAMRYEQYF. CDR3 DNA sequence: TGCGCCAGCAGCCAAGTGGCCATGAGGTACGAGCAGTACTTC.

Here the CDR3 DNA reads TGTGCCAGCAGCTTGACTAGCGGGGGGGCTGGGATCGGCACAGATACGCAGTATTTT. This encodes CASSLTSGGAGIGTDTQYF. The chain uses TRBV7-2 and TRBJ2-3; 14 nucleotides align to TRBD2. After removal of 3 bases from V and 1 base from J, the junction contained 9 bases not matched to a gene. The germline V gene has CDR1 SGHTA and CDR2 FQGNSA. The CDR3 spans 19 residues.

The V call is TRBV7-9, the J call TRBJ1-1; tentative D call: TRBD1 (6 bases). CDR3 size: 11 residues. Germline V gene lookup returns CDR1 SEHNR and CDR2 FQNEAQ (reference sequence). Trimming removed 8 bases from V and 9 bases from J, with 13 bases in between. Here the CDR3 reads CASWEQGQAFF. CDR3 DNA: TGTGCCAGCTGGGAACAGGGACAAGCTTTCTTT. Together with reference TRBV7-9 and TRBJ1-1, the CDR3 gives the full variable domain: DTGVSQNPRHKITKRGQNVTFRCDPISEHNRLYWYRQTLGQGPEFLTYFQNEAQLEKSRLLSDRFSAERPKGSFSTLEIQRTEQGDSAMYLCASWEQGQAFFGQGTRLTVV.

The chain uses TRBV6-5 and TRBJ1-2; D is possibly TRBD1 (6 bases). The V and J ends lost 6 bases and 8 bases respectively, with 16 bases between them. CDR1 and CDR2 (germline): MNHEY, SVGAGI. The CDR3 has 13 amino acids. DNA for the CDR3: TGTGCCAGCAGCCCCGGGACATACAAAGGCTACACCTTC. Translating gives CASSPGTYKGYTF.

V gene TRBV6-6 combines with J gene TRBJ1-5; 8 bases fit TRBD1. The CDR3 sequence is 16 residues long. CDR1 and CDR2 from the germline V gene are MNHNY and SVGAGI (reference sequence). The junction had 12 bases not matched to a gene; V was cut back by 5 bases and J by 6 bases. The CDR3 DNA reads TGTGCCAGCAGTGGCCAAGGACAGGGATGGGTTCAGCCCCAGCATTTT. Translating it yields CASSGQGQGWVQPQHF.

The J gene is TRBJ2-7, the V gene TRBV29-1; D is possibly TRBD1 (6 bases). The CDR3 totals 13 residues. Germline V gene data show CDR1 as SQVTM and CDR2 as ANQGSEA. Trimming shortened V by 6 bases and J by 4 bases, and 16 bases separated the two germline ends. The CDR3 nucleotides are TGCAGCGTCTCGGACAGAAGTGGATACGAGCAGTACTTC. Its translation: CSVSDRSGYEQYF.

The V and J genes are TRBV27 and TRBJ2-7; 7 bases line up with TRBD2. The length of the CDR3 is 15 residues. Germline trimming cut 5 bases from V and 7 bases from J; bases unmatched to any gene: 14. CDR1 MNHEY and CDR2 SMNVEV come from the germline V gene (reference sequence). The CDR3 region is CASSGVGEGLREQYF. CDR3 bases: TGTGCCAGCAGTGGGGTTGGGGAGGGCCTCCGGGAGCAGTACTTC.

CDR3 region: CSVGSGTTYNEQFF. In DNA form, the CDR3 reads TGCAGCGTTGGCAGCGGGACCACCTACAATGAGCAGTTCTTC. The J gene is TRBJ2-1, the V gene TRBV29-1; 7 bases line up with TRBD2. The V gene end was trimmed by 4 bases and the J gene end by 2 bases; junction bases not matched to a gene: 5. The germline V gene has CDR1 SQVTM and CDR2 ANQGSEA. The CDR3 is made up of 14 amino acids.